The TCR beta chain described here comes from a study of T cell changes during pregnancy in multiple sclerosis. Assay used: immunoSEQ multiplex PCR; TCRdb lists only in-frame clones, some missing. This table holds nearly 110,000 clones, roughly 92% found once. CDR1 is LNHDA, CDR2 SQIVND, per germline (reference sequence). This CDR3 is built from 14 residues. V was shortened by 7 bases and J by 4 bases, with 16 bases between the two germline ends. The clonotype originates from a female donor in good health, enrolled as a control in a pregnancy study. The rearrangement joins TRBV19 to TRBJ1-2; D unresolved. The input for sequencing was peripheral blood, taken in the third trimester of pregnancy. This CDR3 reads CASTVDREGYGYTF. In DNA, the CDR3 is TGTGCCAGTACAGTTGACCGGGAGGGCTATGGCTACACCTTC.